This T cell receptor (beta chain) was documented in a study of shared clonotypes between healthy human individuals. A split of CD4+ cells into CD45RA+ naive and CD45RA-negative memory subsets was performed. A word on this clone: What it binds is unknown.

Notes on the study in general: Compared with memory subsets, naive subsets generally had larger estimated richness.

Data came from immunoSEQ multiplex PCR; TCRdb stores just in-frame clones and leaves some out. The table has under 850,000 clones, 55% to 75% seen once; the top ten hold about 1.7%. The CDR3 loop spans 19 amino acids. Germline loops: CDR1 MGHRA, CDR2 YSYEKL. Losses at the gene ends were 1 base for V and 3 bases for J; bases not matched to a gene: 10. The sequence came from a woman in her twenties or thirties in good health. The chain couples TRBV4-1 to TRBJ2-6, with TRBD1 matching 9 bases. Specimen: memory CD4+ T cells sorted from blood. This sample's subset: CD45RA-negative fraction. In DNA form, the CDR3 reads TGCGCCAGCAGCCAAGTGCTCGGACAGGGGCCTGGTGGGGCCAACGTCCTGACTTTC. It codes for CASSQVLGQGPGGANVLTF.